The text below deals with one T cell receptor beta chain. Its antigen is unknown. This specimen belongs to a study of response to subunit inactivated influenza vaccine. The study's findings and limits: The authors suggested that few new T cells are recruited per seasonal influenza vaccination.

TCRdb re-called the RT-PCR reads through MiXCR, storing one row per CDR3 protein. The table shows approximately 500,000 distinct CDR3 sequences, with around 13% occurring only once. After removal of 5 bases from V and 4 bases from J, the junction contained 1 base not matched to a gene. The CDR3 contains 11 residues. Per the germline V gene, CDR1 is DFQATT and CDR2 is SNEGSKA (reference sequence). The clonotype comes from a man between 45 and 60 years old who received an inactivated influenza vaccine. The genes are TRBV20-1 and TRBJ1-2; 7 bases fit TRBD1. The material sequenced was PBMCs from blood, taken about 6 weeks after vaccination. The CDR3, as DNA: TGCAGTGCTCCAGGGGGCTATGGCTACACCTTC. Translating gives CSAPGGYGYTF.